This TCR beta chain was documented in a study of cytomegalovirus exposure and HLA in healthy donors. A multiplex PCR was run with 60 Vbeta primers and 13 Jbeta primers. Study processing details: Later work found 80 million to 85 million unique TCR beta chains, with 9.5 million to 14 million shared. Some clones are missing from TCRdb's copy, which holds only in-frame ones; the method was immunoSEQ multiplex PCR. Clone size and V and J calls were adopted from that table, with D and trimming inferred from the DNA. This sample has 120,000 to 150,000 clones, with 77% found just once. This clone was counted between two and nine times. Its target is unknown. Study-wide findings and caveats: Associated with HLA alleles at 0.05 false discovery rate in a later analysis were around 17,000 TCR beta sequences. In a later analysis, HLA-associated TCR beta chains were more clonally expanded than equally common others. Among immune exposure information, only CMV serostatus was available.

Sequences were obtained from PBMCs. The receptor was derived from a female donor in good health and CMV-seronegative.

The CDR3 loop reads CASSSLETPTYEQYF. Here the CDR3 DNA reads TGTGCCAGCAGCTCCTTAGAGACTCCAACCTACGAGCAGTACTTC. The chain joins TRBV7-9 to TRBJ2-7; no firm D call. The CDR3 covers 15 residues. V was trimmed by 4 bases and J by 2 bases, leaving 15 bases between them. CDR1 is SEHNR and CDR2 is FQNEAQ in the germline V gene (reference sequence).